This entry is about one T cell receptor beta chain. Trimming removed 5 bases from V and 1 base from J, with 8 bases in between. The CDR3 length is 13 residues. The germline CDR1 and CDR2 sequences are SGHTA and FQGNSA. The record originates from a study of blood T cell repertoires in COVID-19. Study-level information: COVID-19 samples collected from the United States, Italy and Spain covered acute and convalescent phases. Sample material is recorded as cDNA or gDNA derived from T cells, B-cell-depleted T cells, or PBMCs.

Study processing details: Reference gene primer amplification gave nucleated cell count estimates. Libraries were prepared by immunoSEQ multiplex PCR; TCRdb keeps only in-frame clonotypes and omits some of them. That table furnishes V, J and clone size, whereas the DNA furnished D and trimming. The sample contains about 130,000 clones, more than 80% of which appear only once. The rearrangement joins TRBV7-2 to TRBJ1-1, with D tentatively TRBD1 (5 bases). The sequencing sample was made of peripheral blood. This receptor was identified in a human donor in a cohort sampled during active COVID-19. The CDR3 bases are TGTGCCAGCAGCACGACAGCGAACACTGAAGCTTTCTTT. Encoded protein: CASSTTANTEAFF.